The 27 T cell receptor beta chains presented below share a single source sample, sequenced in a study of type 1 regulatory T cells. Using its own MiXCR run on the reads, TCRdb lists one record per CDR3 protein. The sample holds approximately 43,000 distinct CDR3 sequences, 9% to 15% seen once. Their target antigens are unknown. Input material: cultured non-Tr1 T cells, either the whole culture or a sorted T cell fraction (not recorded which). These receptors were collected from a human donor in good health.

The table lists this clonotype with many counts. The chain couples TRBV12-3 or TRBV12-4 to TRBJ2-5; D uncertain. CDR3 length: 13 residues. V dropped 3 bases and J dropped 0 bases, with 5 bases sitting between them. CDR3 region: CASSFVHQETQYF. The CDR3 nucleotides are TGTGCCAGCAGTTTTGTACACCAAGAGACCCAGTACTTC.

For this clonotype: A much more abundant neighbour one base away suggests this may be a read error. The rearrangement joins TRBV20-1 to TRBJ2-1, with D unclear. The germline V gene has CDR1 DFQATT and CDR2 SNEGSKA (reference sequence). CDR3 length equals 12 residues. The CDR3 loop reads CGVPPQGNEQFF. CDR3 coding DNA: TGCGGTGTACCCCCACAAGGCAATGAGCAGTTCTTC.

At least ten counts were recorded for this clonotype. The chain links TRBV20-1 to TRBJ2-7; D gene unclear. The CDR3 covers 12 residues. The germline V and J ends were trimmed by 6 bases and 2 bases, with 11 bases remaining between them. The V gene's germline CDR1 is DFQATT and CDR2 SNEGSKA (reference sequence). As DNA, the CDR3 is TGCAGTGCCCGAGCTGATACCTACGAGCAGTACTTC. Translating gives CSARADTYEQYF.

The table lists this clonotype with many counts. This chain uses TRBV28 with TRBJ2-7; TRBD1 or TRBD2 may be the D gene (6 bases each). Germline-derived CDR1 and CDR2 are MDHEN and SYDVKM. V lost 2 bases and J 6 bases, leaving 17 bases between the germline ends. CDR3 length equals 15 residues. CDR3: CASSLAGPRGGEQYF. For the CDR3, the DNA is TGTGCCAGCAGTTTAGCAGGACCCAGGGGAGGCGAGCAGTACTTC.

In its sample, this clonotype was seen many times. The chain recombines TRBV5-1 with TRBJ1-1; D uncertain. The CDR3 has 13 amino acids. V lost 3 bases, J lost 0 bases, and 6 bases lay in between. From germline, CDR1 is SGHRS and CDR2 YFSETQ. The CDR3 spells CASSYQMNTEAFF. Here the CDR3 DNA reads TGCGCCAGCAGCTATCAAATGAACACTGAAGCTTTCTTT.

This clonotype has a count of ten or more. The chain uses TRBV12-3 or TRBV12-4 and TRBJ2-5, with D possibly being TRBD2 (6 bases). The V gene lost 1 base and the J gene lost 5 bases, with 17 bases spanning the gap. CDR3 length: 16 residues. The CDR3 region has the DNA TGTGCCAGCAGTTTAGGGCAGGGAGGCCAACGGGAGACCCAGTACTTC. This translates into CASSLGQGGQRETQYF.

The chain carries TRBV19 and TRBJ2-1; D may be TRBD1 or TRBD2 (5 bases each). The CDR3 runs to 14 residues. CDR1 is LNHDA and CDR2 is SQIVND in the germline V gene (reference sequence). The ends were cut back, 3 bases at V and 5 bases at J, with 11 bases in the middle. This chain's CDR3 is CASSMGVANNEQFF. As DNA, the CDR3 is TGTGCCAGTAGTATGGGGGTAGCGAACAATGAGCAGTTCTTC.

This clonotype was found many times. V is TRBV7-9 and J is TRBJ2-3, with TRBD2 as a possible D gene (7 bases). Trimming left V 6 bases short and J 2 bases short, with 15 bases between. The length of the CDR3 is 15 residues. The germline CDR1 and CDR2 sequences are SEHNR and FQNEAQ (reference sequence). The CDR3 DNA reads as TGTGCCAGCAGTTCCGGGGGGCCCTTCACAGATACGCAGTATTTT. Its protein product is CASSSGGPFTDTQYF.

With regard to this clonotype: This could be a read error, since a much larger clone is one nucleotide away. V and J are TRBV7-3 and TRBJ2-3; TRBD2 matches at 9 bases. The CDR3 spans 16 residues. CDR1 and CDR2 (germline): SGHTA, FQGTGA. The CDR3 protein is CAGSPSFSGSTDTQYF. The CDR3 DNA sequence: TGTGCCGGCAGCCCCTCTTTTAGCGGGAGTACAGATACGCAGTATTTT.

V gene TRBV5-4 combines with J gene TRBJ1-2; D remains unclear. Germline assignment: CDR1 SGHNT and CDR2 YYREEE (reference sequence). Trimming removed 4 bases at V and 6 bases at J, with 22 bases between. The CDR3 covers 16 residues. The CDR3 nucleotides are TGTGCCAGCAGCCCCAGCCTTCCGGGAGACGGGGATGGCTACACCTTC. It translates to CASSPSLPGDGDGYTF.

This chain uses TRBV25-1 with TRBJ1-1, with D possibly being TRBD1 (6 bases). Germline CDR1 and CDR2: MGHDK and SYGVNS. The CDR3 runs to 14 residues. V lost 7 bases and J 11 bases, leaving 23 bases between the germline ends. Written as DNA, the CDR3 is TGTGCCAGCACTCCCGCAGGTCGTCATACAGGGGCTTTCTTT. Its translation: CASTPAGRHTGAFF.

In its sample, this clonotype was seen many times. V usage is TRBV5-1 and J usage is TRBJ1-4; D is possibly TRBD1 (5 bases). This CDR3 contains 14 residues. V was pared by 4 bases and J by 4 bases, with 11 bases between. The germline V gene has CDR1 SGHRS and CDR2 YFSETQ. CDR3: CASSAGRLNEKLFF. In nucleotides, the CDR3 is TGCGCCAGCAGCGCGGGACGGCTTAATGAAAAACTGTTTTTT.

This clonotype was observed a handful of times. The rearrangement uses TRBV6-5 and TRBJ2-5; no clear D. V lost 5 bases and J 2 bases, leaving 3 bases between the germline ends. The CDR3 spans 11 residues. From germline, CDR1 is MNHEY and CDR2 SVGAGI. The CDR3 DNA is TGTGCCAGCAGTAAGCAAGAGACCCAGTACTTC. Translation: CASSKQETQYF.

The table lists this clonotype with many counts. This rearrangement joins TRBV19 to TRBJ2-3; D gene ambiguous. Germline assignment: CDR1 LNHDA and CDR2 SQIVND (reference sequence). Trimming removed 5 bases from V and 2 bases from J, with 8 bases in between. This CDR3 has 13 residues. The CDR3: CASSLQYTDTQYF. CDR3 DNA: TGTGCCAGTAGTTTACAGTACACAGATACGCAGTATTTT.

V and J are TRBV20-1 and TRBJ1-1; tentatively, D is TRBD1 (5 bases). Trimming pared 4 bases from V and 4 bases from J, leaving 16 bases between. The CDR3 consists of 14 residues. Germline V gene data show CDR1 as DFQATT and CDR2 as SNEGSKA (reference sequence). Here the CDR3 reads CSAKDTKESTEAFF. The CDR3 DNA follows: TGCAGTGCTAAGGACACGAAGGAAAGCACTGAAGCTTTCTTT.

This clonotype was recorded a few times. This rearrangement joins TRBV30 to TRBJ2-5; D ambiguous. Trimming stripped 3 bases from V and 5 bases from J, with 16 bases between. The CDR3 totals 14 residues. Germline CDR1 is GTSNPN and CDR2 is SVGIG (reference sequence). The DNA for the CDR3 is TGTGCCTGGAGCGAACCTCAGTTACGTGAGACCCAGTACTTC. The encoded protein is CAWSEPQLRETQYF. Variable domain in full (rest from reference TRBV30 and TRBJ2-5): SQTIHQWPATLVQPVGSPLSLECTVEGTSNPNLYWYRQAAGRGLQLLFYSVGIGQISSEVPQNLSASRPQDRQFILSSKKLLLSDSGFYLCAWSEPQLRETQYFGPGTRLLVL.

This clonotype showed up many times. This chain uses TRBV7-3 with TRBJ2-1; tentative D call: TRBD2 (5 bases). This CDR3 contains 15 residues. Germline CDR1 SGHTA, CDR2 FQGTGA. Between the trimmed V and J ends, which lost 2 bases and 5 bases, there was a span of 13 bases. This CDR3 reads CASSLASRTNNEQFF. CDR3 nucleotides: TGTGCCAGCAGCTTAGCTAGCCGAACAAACAATGAGCAGTTCTTC.

In its sample, this clonotype was seen many times. The gene calls are TRBV7-9 and TRBJ1-4; D perhaps matches TRBD1 (6 bases). Germline CDR1 is SEHNR and CDR2 is FQNEAQ (reference sequence). CDR3 length: 13 amino acids. The ends were cut back, 5 bases at V and 8 bases at J, with 12 bases in the middle. CDR3 sequence reads: CASSRGAAEKLFF. DNA of the CDR3: TGTGCCAGCAGCCGGGGGGCAGCGGAAAAACTGTTTTTT.

The rearrangement links TRBV7-9 to TRBJ1-2; D perhaps matches TRBD1 (6 bases). This CDR3 is built from 16 residues. The V and J ends lost 4 bases and 8 bases respectively, with 23 bases between them. From germline, CDR1 is SEHNR and CDR2 FQNEAQ (reference sequence). The CDR3 sequence is CASSYGAQGTFKGYTF. The DNA of the CDR3 is TGTGCCAGCAGCTATGGAGCCCAGGGGACATTTAAGGGCTACACCTTC.

As to this clonotype: Given a much more abundant clone one base away, this may be a read error. The CDR3 coding sequence is TGCGCCAGAAGCTTGGAACCCAGCTCCTACAATGAGCAGTTCTTC. Protein: CARSLEPSSYNEQFF. This chain joins TRBV5-1 and TRBJ2-1; unclear D gene. The CDR3 has 15 amino acids. Germline V gives CDR1 SGHRS, CDR2 YFSETQ. The whole variable domain, filled in from reference TRBV5-1 and TRBJ2-1, reads KAGVTQTPRYLIKTRGQQVTLSCSPISGHRSVSWYQQTPGQGLQFLFEYFSETQRNKGNFPGRFSGRQFSNSRSEMNVSTLELGDSALYLCARSLEPSSYNEQFFGPGTRLTVL.

This clonotype was seen many times. The chain has TRBV7-2 and TRBJ1-5; possibly TRBD1 for D (5 bases). The germline gives CDR1 SGHTA, CDR2 FQGNSA. Trimming stripped 2 bases from V and 5 bases from J, with 16 bases between. The CDR3 has 16 residues. The CDR3 DNA follows: TGTGCCAGCAGCTTAAGAAGGGGAAGTGCTGATCAGCCCCAGCATTTT. Translated: CASSLRRGSADQPQHF.

This clonotype was seen a handful of times. This chain uses TRBV30 with TRBJ2-3; the D is unclear. This CDR3 comprises 12 residues. Trimming removed 2 bases from V and 7 bases from J, with 10 bases in between. Germline CDR1 GTSNPN, CDR2 SVGIG (reference sequence). The CDR3 sequence is CAWSPDGHTQYF. CDR3 in DNA: TGTGCCTGGAGTCCTGACGGGCATACGCAGTATTTT.

This clonotype has only a few counts. The genes are TRBV5-1 and TRBJ1-6, with D uncertain. Between the trimmed V and J ends, which lost 0 bases and 6 bases, there was a span of 7 bases. The CDR3 contains 14 residues. Germline CDR1 is SGHRS and CDR2 is YFSETQ. The CDR3 reads CASSLGGLNSPLHF. The CDR3 DNA is TGCGCCAGCAGCTTGGGAGGTCTTAATTCACCCCTCCACTTT.

This clonotype was counted a single time. The chain combines TRBV28 with TRBJ2-1; D possibly corresponds to TRBD2 (6 bases). This CDR3 is 15 amino acids long. Germline lookup yields CDR1 MDHEN and CDR2 SYDVKM. CDR3 region: CARASSGLGGNEQFF. In DNA form, the CDR3 reads TGTGCTAGGGCGAGTTCAGGGCTGGGGGGCAATGAGCAGTTCTTC.

This clonotype was counted between two and nine times. V is TRBV27 and J is TRBJ2-7; D perhaps matches TRBD1 (7 bases). The CDR3 contains 15 residues. V shed 6 bases and J shed 6 bases, with 21 bases lying between them. Germline CDR1 MNHEY, CDR2 SMNVEV (reference sequence). CDR3 in DNA: TGTGCCAGCAGGAGGCTTGAATCGCAGGGGGGCGAGCAGTACTTC. Its translation is CASRRLESQGGEQYF.

By share of the sample, this clonotype is medium-sized. V and J are TRBV19 and TRBJ2-5, with 12 positions matching TRBD2. The CDR3 covers 15 residues. The ends lost 4 bases at V and 2 bases at J; junction bases unmatched: 2. CDR1 LNHDA and CDR2 SQIVND come from the germline V gene (reference sequence). The DNA for the CDR3 is TGTGCCAGTAGTACGACTAGCGGGAGTCAAGAGACCCAGTACTTC. It translates to CASSTTSGSQETQYF.

Turning to this clonotype: One junction end disagrees with the germline gene, perhaps due to a read error. This rearrangement joins TRBV5-1 to TRBJ2-7; 8 bases fit TRBD1. Per germline, CDR1 SGHRS and CDR2 YFSETQ. The CDR3 sequence is 14 residues long. The CDR3 nucleotides read TGCGCCAACAGCTTGGAAGGGACAGGAAACGAGCAGTACTTC. It specifies CANSLEGTGNEQYF.